This T cell receptor beta chain derives from a study of T cell responses to AZD1222 COVID-19 vaccine (dated by TCRdb to the early 2020s). With respect to the entire study: AZD1222 recipients given second doses at about 4 weeks or at about 12 weeks were pooled, since spike-specific TCR depth and breadth were not found to differ between the two schedules. A total of over 230 trial participants underwent TCR sequencing, of whom 200 to 220 received two doses of AZD1222 and about 25 received two doses of the MenACWY control vaccine. Enrollment into the trials was organized by age into subgroups of 18-55, 56-69 and 70-plus years, and those subgroups contained about 150, 27 and 61 TCR-sequenced participants, respectively. What the study reported, not specific to this receptor: After two AZD1222 doses, both the breadth and the depth of spike-specific TCRs were significantly higher than at day 0 and than in MenACWY recipients. Nearly half of unique spike-specific TCRs reportedly recognized epitopes outside regions mutated in the B.1.351 and B.1.1.7 variants. Vaccine-associated CD4 TCRs spanned the whole spike protein, with dominant responses in regions 160-218 and 743-854. Only five to seven AZD1222 recipients were SARS-CoV-2 seropositive at baseline, limiting conclusions about previously exposed vaccinees. The 56-69-year group was small, and its depth increase did not reach significance, likely because of low power. Because no samples from the day 14 peak response were available, repertoires could be characterized only after the peak T cell response. Participants were mostly white British, with more females than males. The authors suggested clonal diversity may have been underestimated.

The CDR3 regions of human TCRbeta chains were subjected to immunosequencing. The authors' pipeline ran thus. TCRs in the repertoires were matched against a reference library of SARS-CoV-2-specific TCRs that had been generated with the MIRA antigen-specificity platform. Breadth was defined as the fraction of unique TCRs that were SARS-CoV-2-associated. Depth was defined as the fraction of total T cells that were SARS-CoV-2-associated. Using the MIRA data, each spike-specific TCR was mapped to the spike region that the TCR reacts to and placed in a CD4 or CD8 class. Log10-transformed breadth and depth values were compared by one-way ANOVA with Sidak's multiple comparisons tests. TCRdb obtained this table from immuneACCESS and retained in-frame rearrangements with V and J assigned. These tables miss some clones; where compared with another copy, unresolved V genes account for less than half of the shortfall, and the remainder is unexplained. From that table come the V and J calls and clone size; the DNA was used to work out D and trimming. Here the sample has approximately 110,000 clones; approximately 91% occur a single time. Clones ranked in the top ten supply around a sixth of the sample.

Read against the paper, the sample's time point label means: baseline before first vaccination. Vaccinee samples were obtained from the UK trials COV001 and COV002, which included a single-blind randomized controlled phase 2/3 trial of AZD1222 (ChAdOx1 nCoV-19) in healthy adults. For TCRbeta chain sequencing, PBMC samples from trial participants were taken at day 0 and at day 28 after the second dose. Comment on this clone: This clone's antigen is unknown. No base qualities exist here, and no much larger clone lies one base off it.

The material was peripheral blood, obtained on day 0 of AZD1222 vaccination. This TCR was sampled from an adult in good health.

The CDR3 protein sequence reads: CASSPGKSAFF. At the DNA level, the sequence is TGTGCCAGCAGCCCAGGGAAGAGTGCTTTCTTT. Recombination linked TRBV12-3 or TRBV12-4 to TRBJ1-1; TRBD1 could be the D gene, as 5 bases match. V gives up 6 bases and J gives up 11 bases, and the segment between their germline ends measures 13 bases. CDR3 length: 11 amino acids, cysteine to phenylalanine. Only the CDR3 part of the read is kept: 33 bases, read in frame from the first base.